This note documents a single TCR beta chain sequence. Its matching antigen is unknown. This sample is drawn from a study of cytomegalovirus exposure and HLA in healthy donors. Turning to the study itself: The study's early data release held 80 million to 95 million unique TCRs from HLA-typed donors.

Trimming left V 2 bases short and J 5 bases short, with 12 bases between. The CDR3 is made up of 14 amino acids. Germline CDR1 and CDR2: MNHEY and SVGAGI. Study-level results: Across donors, presence/absence analyses took sequencing depth to be roughly uniform. The authors excluded some V segments, including TRBV6-2 and TRBV6-3, as indistinguishable. Being productive about 90% or about 30% of the time was typical of most TCR beta V segments in an earlier analysis.

PCR amplification relied on 60 Vbeta primers (plus 13 Jbeta primers). Profiled with immunoSEQ multiplex PCR; TCRdb holds only in-frame clones, not every one. Of under 100,000 clones detected, roughly 79% appear once; the ten largest clones hold around 6.4%. The gene calls are TRBV6-5 and TRBJ2-5; TRBD2 might be the D (5 bases). The source of this sequence is a man younger than 30 in good health and CMV-seropositive. The sample consisted of PBMCs. The CDR3 DNA reads TGTGCCAGCAGTTACCGAGGGATGGGGGAGACCCAGTACTTC. Its translation: CASSYRGMGETQYF.